The T cell receptor beta chain described here comes from a study of blood T cell dynamics during melanoma immunotherapy. In the study overall: Metastatic melanoma patients received first-line pembrolizumab or nivolumab plus ipilimumab. Overall study findings and caveats: Disease-control patients' PBMC repertoires became either more clonal or more diverse at W3.

CDR3 length: 18 amino acids. Germline CDR1 is SNHLY and CDR2 is FYNNEI. Trimming at V came to 6 bases and at J to 2 bases, leaving 13 bases not matched to a gene. Sequenced by immunoSEQ multiplex PCR; TCRdb stores in-frame clones only, minus some. The sample records about 10,000 clones, about nine tenths being singletons. On this clone: Its specificity is unknown.

Noted time point: pre-treatment baseline. Sampling occurred pretreatment (T0) and at week 3 (W3), after cycle one of checkpoint blockade. Patients had no prior systemic cancer treatment, immunosuppressants or other active cancers. The TCR sequence derives from a human donor with melanoma. This sequence joins TRBV2 and TRBJ2-2; 9 bases agree with TRBD1. Sequenced material: blood, taken from a patient treated with checkpoint blockade. CDR3 protein: CASRYNPGQGNNTGELFF. CDR3 sequence (DNA): TGTGCCAGCAGATACAACCCGGGACAGGGAAACAACACCGGGGAGCTGTTTTTT.